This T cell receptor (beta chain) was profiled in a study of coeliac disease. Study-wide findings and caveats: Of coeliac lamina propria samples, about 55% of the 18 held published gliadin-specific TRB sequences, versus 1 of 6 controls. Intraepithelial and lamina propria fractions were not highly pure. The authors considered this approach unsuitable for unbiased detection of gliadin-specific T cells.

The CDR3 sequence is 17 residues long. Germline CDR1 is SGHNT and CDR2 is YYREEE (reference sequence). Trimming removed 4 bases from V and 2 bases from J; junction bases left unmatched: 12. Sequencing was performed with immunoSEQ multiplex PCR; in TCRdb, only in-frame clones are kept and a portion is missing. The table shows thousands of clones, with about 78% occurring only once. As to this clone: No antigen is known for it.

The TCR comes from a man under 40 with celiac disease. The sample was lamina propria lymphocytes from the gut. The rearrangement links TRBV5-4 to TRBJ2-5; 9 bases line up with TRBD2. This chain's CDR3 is CASSRLAGGVRQETQYF. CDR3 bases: TGTGCCAGCAGCAGACTGGCGGGAGGGGTGCGGCAAGAGACCCAGTACTTC.